This T cell receptor beta chain was recovered during a study of cytomegalovirus exposure and HLA in healthy donors. Donors consisted of healthy bone marrow donors. This PCR relied on a set of 60 Vbeta primers and 13 Jbeta primers. Clones were read by immunoSEQ multiplex PCR, and TCRdb kept only the in-frame ones, dropping some. The sample lists 83,000 or so clones, roughly 77% occurring once. The CDR3 covers 14 residues. V lost 1 base, J lost 1 base, and 8 bases lay in between. Germline-derived CDR1 and CDR2 are MNHEY and SMNVEV (reference sequence). The sequence was obtained from a middle-aged woman in good health and CMV-seropositive. The rearrangement links TRBV27 to TRBJ2-7, with D possibly being TRBD2 (6 bases). Source material: PBMCs. This chain's CDR3 is CASSLYGGSYEQYF. CDR3 in DNA: TGTGCCAGCAGTTTATACGGGGGATCCTACGAGCAGTACTTC.